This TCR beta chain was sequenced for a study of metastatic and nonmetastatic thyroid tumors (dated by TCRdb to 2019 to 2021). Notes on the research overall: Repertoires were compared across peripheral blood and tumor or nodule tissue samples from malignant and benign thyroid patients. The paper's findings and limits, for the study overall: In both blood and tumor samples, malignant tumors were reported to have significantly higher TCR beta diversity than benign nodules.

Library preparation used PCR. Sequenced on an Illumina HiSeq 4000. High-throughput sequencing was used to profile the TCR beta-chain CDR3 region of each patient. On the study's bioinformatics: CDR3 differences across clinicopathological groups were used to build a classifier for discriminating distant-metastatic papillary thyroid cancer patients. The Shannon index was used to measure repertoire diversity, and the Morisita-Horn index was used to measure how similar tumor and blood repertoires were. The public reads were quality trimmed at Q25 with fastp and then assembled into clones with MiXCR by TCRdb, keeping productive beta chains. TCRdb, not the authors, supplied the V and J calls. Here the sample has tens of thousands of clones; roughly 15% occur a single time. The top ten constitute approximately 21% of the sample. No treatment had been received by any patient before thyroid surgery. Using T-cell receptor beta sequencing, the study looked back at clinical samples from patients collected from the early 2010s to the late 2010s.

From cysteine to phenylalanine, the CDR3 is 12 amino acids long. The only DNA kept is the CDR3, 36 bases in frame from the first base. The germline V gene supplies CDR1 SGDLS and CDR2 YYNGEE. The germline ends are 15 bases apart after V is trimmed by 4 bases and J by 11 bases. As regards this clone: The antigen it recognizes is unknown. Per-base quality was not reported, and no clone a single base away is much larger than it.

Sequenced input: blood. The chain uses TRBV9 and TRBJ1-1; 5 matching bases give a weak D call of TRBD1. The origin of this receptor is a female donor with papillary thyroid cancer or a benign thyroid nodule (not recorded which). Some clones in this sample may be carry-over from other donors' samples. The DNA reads TGTGCCAGCAGCCCGTTAACAGGTTTGGCTTTCTTT. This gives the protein CASSPLTGLAFF.